Listed here are 15 T cell receptor beta chains from one sample, sequenced in a study of T cells in Graves' hyperthyroidism and ophthalmopathy. Amplification yielded TCR beta CDR3 regions, with RNA transcripts as the source. The HTBI primer set was used in a first-round RT-PCR of the TCR CDR3. Using its own MiXCR run on the multiplex PCR reads, TCRdb lists one record per CDR3 protein. This table has 690,000 or so distinct CDR3 sequences, roughly a sixth appearing once. The sequenced material came from blood. All receptors derive from a woman between 50 and 59 years old with Graves' hyperthyroidism that later progressed to Graves' ophthalmopathy.

In its sample, this clonotype was seen a few times. V is TRBV3-1 and J is TRBJ2-1; the match to TRBD2 covers 10 bases. Germline trimming cut 4 bases from V and 8 bases from J; bases unmatched to any gene: 8. CDR3 length equals 15 residues. Germline V gene data show CDR1 as LGHDT and CDR2 as YNNKEL (reference sequence). The CDR3 loop is CASSLSGGAGYEQFF. The CDR3 DNA reads as TGTGCCAGCAGCCTCAGCGGGGGGGCCGGCTATGAGCAGTTCTTC.

The rearrangement joins TRBV10-3 to TRBJ2-1; D is undetermined. The CDR3 length is 13 residues. CDR1 is ENHRY, CDR2 SYGVKD, per germline. V lost 6 bases to trimming and J lost 7 bases, with 13 bases between them. The CDR3: CAIRTDLGNEQFF. In DNA form, the CDR3 reads TGTGCCATCAGGACCGACCTAGGGAATGAGCAGTTCTTC.

This clonotype was seen at least ten times. The chain carries TRBV2 and TRBJ2-3, with a weak D call TRBD1 (6 bases). Trimming removed 6 bases at V and 2 bases at J, with 15 bases between. CDR1 is SNHLY, CDR2 FYNNEI, per germline. CDR3 length: 15 amino acids. This chain's CDR3 is CASRTGWPNTDTQYF. The CDR3 nucleotides read TGTGCCAGCAGGACAGGATGGCCCAACACAGATACGCAGTATTTT.

The V and J genes are TRBV5-1 and TRBJ2-1; 10 bases are a match to TRBD2. Unmatched junction bases numbered 22, after V lost 8 bases and J lost 8 bases. Germline values: CDR1 SGHRS, CDR2 YFSETQ. This CDR3 has 18 amino acids. CDR3 protein: CASRSHQRGGRSRDEQFF. In DNA form, the CDR3 reads TGCGCCAGTCGGAGCCATCAGCGGGGGGGGCGGAGTAGGGATGAGCAGTTCTTC. Full variable domain (missing parts from reference TRBV5-1 and TRBJ2-1): KAGVTQTPRYLIKTRGQQVTLSCSPISGHRSVSWYQQTPGQGLQFLFEYFSETQRNKGNFPGRFSGRQFSNSRSEMNVSTLELGDSALYLCASRSHQRGGRSRDEQFFGPGTRLTVL.

The rearrangement uses TRBV6-1 and TRBJ1-4, with 10 bases matching TRBD1. The germline V gene encodes CDR1 MNHNS and CDR2 SASEGT. The CDR3 spans 14 residues. Trimming at V came to 5 bases and at J to 13 bases, leaving 10 bases not matched to a gene. The chain's CDR3 is CASSPGQGIVGLFF. The CDR3 DNA is TGTGCCAGCAGTCCGGGACAGGGGATTGTCGGACTGTTTTTT.

V gene TRBV5-1 combines with J gene TRBJ2-1; D gene uncertain. In germline, CDR1 is SGHRS, CDR2 YFSETQ. V was clipped by 0 bases and J by 8 bases, with 9 bases between them. This CDR3 region has 13 residues. CDR3 protein: CASSLAGSDEQFF. DNA of the CDR3: TGCGCCAGCAGCTTGGCTGGCAGCGATGAGCAGTTCTTC.

This rearrangement joins TRBV5-1 to TRBJ2-7; D possibly corresponds to TRBD2 (5 bases). The CDR3 consists of 14 residues. Germline CDR1 is SGHRS and CDR2 is YFSETQ. Trimming left V 4 bases short and J 1 base short, with 12 bases between. CDR3 DNA sequence: TGCGCCAGCAGCGGTAGTACGGGGTCCTACGAGCAGTACTTC. Amino acid sequence: CASSGSTGSYEQYF.

This rearrangement joins TRBV25-1 to TRBJ2-5; the match to TRBD1 covers 11 bases. The J segment lost 3 bases and the V segment lost 3 bases, leaving 12 bases of the junction unmatched. In germline, CDR1 is MGHDK, CDR2 SYGVNS. CDR3 length: 18 residues. CDR3 protein: CASSEGQGGPRSEETQYF. As DNA, the CDR3 is TGTGCCAGCAGTGAGGGACAGGGGGGGCCTCGTTCTGAAGAGACCCAGTACTTC.

This clonotype was recorded at least ten times. The rearrangement joins TRBV10-1 to TRBJ2-3; tentatively, D is TRBD2 (6 bases). Per the germline V gene, CDR1 is WNHNN and CDR2 is SYGVQD (reference sequence). The CDR3 loop spans 15 amino acids. Trimming took 2 bases from V and 6 from J, leaving 15 bases between them. The CDR3 here is CASSEGGEVSDTQYF. DNA for the CDR3: TGCGCCAGCAGTGAGGGCGGGGAAGTGTCTGATACGCAGTATTTT.

This chain links TRBV18 with TRBJ2-2, with D tentatively TRBD1 (5 bases). V dropped 2 bases and J dropped 1 base, with 8 bases sitting between them. Germline V lookup: CDR1 KGHSH, CDR2 LQKENI. This CDR3 is built from 15 residues. The CDR3 bases are TGTGCCAGCTCACCAATAGGACAGAACACCGGGGAGCTGTTTTTT. Encoded protein: CASSPIGQNTGELFF.

This clonotype occurred many times. The chain links TRBV11-2 to TRBJ2-5; 8 nucleotides align to TRBD2. This CDR3 comprises 16 residues. CDR1 is SGHAT and CDR2 is FQNNGV in the germline V gene. V was pared by 1 base and J by 0 bases, with 4 bases of the junction left unmatched. Written as DNA, the CDR3 is TGTGCCAGCAGCTTAGTAGGACTAGCAAACCAAGAGACCCAGTACTTC. This translates into CASSLVGLANQETQYF.

In its sample, this clonotype was seen once. The chain recombines TRBV20-1 with TRBJ1-6; D not certain. Germline CDR1 and CDR2: DFQATT and SNEGSKA (reference sequence). The length of the CDR3 is 12 residues. The V end lost 6 bases, the J end lost 12 bases, and 15 bases lay between the germline ends. CDR3 sequence (DNA): TGCAGTGCACAAACCCCCCTGGGACCCCTCCACTTT. Translating gives CSAQTPLGPLHF.

This clonotype has more than one count but fewer than ten. This rearrangement joins TRBV10-3 to TRBJ2-1, with D possibly being TRBD2 (5 bases). CDR3 length: 12 residues. Trimming took 2 bases from V and 7 from J, leaving 6 bases between them. Germline V gene sequence: CDR1 ENHRY, CDR2 SYGVKD. Written as DNA, the CDR3 is TGTGCCATCAGTGAGCGGGGAAATGAGCAGTTCTTC. This gives the protein CAISERGNEQFF.

This clonotype appeared many times. The gene calls are TRBV30 and TRBJ2-7, with 9 bases aligning to TRBD2. Germline CDR1 and CDR2: GTSNPN and SVGIG (reference sequence). The CDR3 runs 14 residues. V lost 0 bases to trimming and J lost 7 bases; unmatched junction nucleotides: 7. CDR3 sequence: CAWSVSGGIWEQYF. The CDR3, as DNA: TGTGCCTGGAGTGTGAGCGGGGGGATTTGGGAGCAGTACTTC.

V usage is TRBV20-1 and J usage is TRBJ1-1, with unresolved D. The CDR3 runs to 11 residues. CDR1 is DFQATT, CDR2 SNEGSKA, per germline (reference sequence). Trimming left V 0 bases short and J 7 bases short, with 6 bases between. The CDR3 loop is CSARDGGEAFF. CDR3 DNA sequence: TGCAGTGCTAGAGACGGAGGTGAAGCTTTCTTT.